What follows is one T cell receptor beta chain and its context. Its antigen specificity is not known. Base qualities were left out, and no much larger clone turns up one base away. The trial excluded patients who had a history of autoimmune disease or were on systemic immunosuppression. Peripheral blood for TCR sequencing was collected from all dose cohorts at baseline, on cycle 4 day 1, and on cycle 7 day 1. The samples were drawn from a first-in-human, open-label, multicenter phase I dose-escalation trial of ivuxolimab. Adults with locally advanced or metastatic melanoma, renal cell, hepatocellular, or head and neck squamous cell carcinoma were enrolled in the trial. Before TCR sequencing, CD4+ and CD8+ T cells were separately sorted from peripheral blood. Genomic DNA was isolated from the sorted cells so that the TCRbeta CDR3 region could be sequenced. The immunoSEQ Assay was used to sequence the TCRbeta CDR3 regions. TCRdb re-hosts the immuneACCESS table, in-frame sequences only. Its copies lack some clones; in the studies checked, an unresolved V gene accounts for under half of them, and the cause for the rest is not known. This sample lists more than 45,000 clones; about nine tenths were detected once. The top ten constitute less than 9.5% of the sample.

This record belongs to a study of OX40 agonist ivuxolimab in advanced cancers. For the study in its entirety: Ivuxolimab, which targeted the costimulatory receptor OX40 (CD134), was an agonistic, fully human IgG2 monoclonal antibody. Intravenous ivuxolimab was administered to patients every 2 weeks at six dose levels: 0.01, 0.1, 0.3, 1.5, 3 and 10 mg/kg. Of the roughly 52 dose-escalation patients, hepatocellular carcinoma was present in about 20, melanoma in around 15, renal cell carcinoma in 9 and head and neck cancer in 9. In the dose-escalation cohort, roughly 82% of patients were male, and the mean age was 60 years with a range of 23 to 79. Prior anti-PD-1, anti-PD-L1 or anti-CTLA-4 therapy was permitted, and checkpoint inhibitors had been received by about 36% of dose-escalation patients. Partial responses were achieved by three dose-escalation patients, of whom one had hepatocellular carcinoma and two had cutaneous melanoma. Peripheral TCRbeta sequencing aimed to test whether ivuxolimab altered TCR sequence diversity and caused clonal T-cell expansion. The paper reports the monotherapy dose-escalation portion (N = 52 patients) of the phase I ivuxolimab trial.

Findings and caveats that apply to the study as a whole: Low levels of normalized T-cell clonal expansion were also seen in some patients who did not respond. The antigen specificity of the peripheral T cells that underwent clonal expansion was not determined. Partial responders in the 0.1-3.0 mg/kg groups had among the lowest normalized peripheral clonal expansion, especially among CD8+ T cells. On average, CD8+ T cells showed more expanded clones than CD4+ T cells after ivuxolimab. Clonal expansion of both CD4+ and CD8+ blood T cells was observed from baseline to week 6 at doses 0.1 to 3.0 mg/kg.

CDR1 and CDR2 were assigned from the germline V gene (reference sequence) as SGHKS and YYEKEE. Measured from the cysteine to the phenylalanine, the CDR3 is 14 residues long. Only the CDR3 part of the read is kept: 42 bases, read in frame from the first base. V and J lose 0 bases and 7 bases, and a span of 10 bases separates them. Here the sequenced sample was CD4+ or CD8+ T cells sorted from blood, taken in a trial of the OX40 agonist ivuxolimab. This TCR was recovered from an adult with an advanced solid tumor such as melanoma, head and neck, liver or kidney cancer. Recombination joined TRBV5-5 with TRBJ2-2; TRBD2 might be the D gene, on 5 matching bases. In nucleotide form, the sequence is TGTGCCAGCAGCTTGGTGGGAGAGGTCGGGGAGCTGTTTTTT. Translated, it gives CASSLVGEVGELFF. With all but the CDR3 taken from the reference TRBV5-5 and TRBJ2-2 genes, the full variable domain is: DAGVTQSPTHLIKTRGQQVTLRCSPISGHKSVSWYQQVLGQGPQFIFQYYEKEERGRGNFPDRFSARQFPNYSSELNVNALLLGDSALYLCASSLVGEVGELFFGEGSRLTVL.